This T cell receptor (beta chain) was sequenced during a study of cytomegalovirus exposure and HLA in healthy donors. Study conclusions and caveats: Presence/absence analysis assumed near-uniform sequencing depth across donors.

This clone was found a few times. The antigen is unknown. The PCR used 60 Vbeta and 13 Jbeta primers. Profiling relied on immunoSEQ multiplex PCR, and the TCRdb table lists in-frame clones only, not all of them. The data contain more than 90,000 clones, under 80% of them singletons. The CDR3 is made up of 15 amino acids. The germline gives CDR1 MRHNA, CDR2 SNTAGT. V lost 5 bases and J lost 6; bases outside the gene matches: 6. The chain has TRBV6-4 and TRBJ2-2; 10 nucleotides agree with TRBD1. The clonotype originates from a man aged 35 to 55 in good health and CMV-seronegative. The sequencing sample was made of PBMCs. The CDR3 sequence is CASSHRQGAAGELFF. CDR3 sequence (DNA): TGTGCCAGCAGTCATCGACAGGGGGCGGCCGGGGAGCTGTTTTTT.